The present entry profiles one T cell receptor beta chain with its context. This specimen comes from a study of cytomegalovirus exposure and HLA in healthy donors. Trimming stripped 0 bases from V and 0 bases from J, with 6 bases between. Germline V gene lookup returns CDR1 LGHNA and CDR2 YSLEER. The CDR3 is 14 residues long. Produced via immunoSEQ multiplex PCR; TCRdb's table is partial and in-frame only. The profile shows under 250,000 clones, just under 90% of them singletons. Sequenced sample: PBMCs. The chain employs TRBV4-3 and TRBJ2-7; D is uncertain. This receptor was identified in a man aged 18 to 35 in good health and CMV-seronegative. The CDR3 spells CASSQEGFSYEQYF. The CDR3 nucleotides read TGCGCCAGCAGCCAAGAGGGCTTCTCCTACGAGCAGTACTTC.